This T cell receptor beta chain was observed in a study of T cells in Graves' hyperthyroidism and ophthalmopathy. Germline V gene sequence: CDR1 SGHRS, CDR2 YFSETQ. The CDR3 has 15 residues. V gave up 4 bases and J gave up 9 bases; unmatched junction bases: 12. Amplification of TCR beta CDR3 regions was performed using RNA transcripts as template. A first-round RT-PCR of the TCR CDR3 used the HTBI primer set. TCRdb re-called the multiplex PCR reads through MiXCR, storing one row per CDR3 protein. The sample includes fewer than 250,000 distinct CDR3 sequences, 17% of them seen just once. This clonotype was counted between two and nine times.

The material sequenced was blood. The sequence came from a man between 45 and 60 years old with Graves' hyperthyroidism. The rearrangement joins TRBV5-1 to TRBJ2-1, with 8 bases aligning to TRBD2. CDR3 nucleotide sequence: TGCGCCAGCAGCAGGGTAGCGGGAAATTCGGGTGAGCAGTTCTTC. This gives the protein CASSRVAGNSGEQFF. Looking up the rest from reference TRBV5-1 and TRBJ2-1 gives the full variable domain: KAGVTQTPRYLIKTRGQQVTLSCSPISGHRSVSWYQQTPGQGLQFLFEYFSETQRNKGNFPGRFSGRQFSNSRSEMNVSTLELGDSALYLCASSRVAGNSGEQFFGPGTRLTVL.